This TCR beta chain comes out of a study of blood T cells in healthy people across ages. Study-wide points: Naive T cell percentage showed a strong correlation with TCR beta diversity. In long-lived donors, naive CD4+ cell counts and diversity exceeded those of aged donors. Donor CMV status, an unknown factor, possibly confounded changes in expanded clonotypes.

For the second PCR, which ran for roughly 6 to 12 cycles, a sample-barcoded 5' primer and a J-beta primer mix were used. A single record per CDR3 protein comes from TCRdb applying MiXCR to the 5' RACE reads. The sample holds some 790,000 distinct CDR3 sequences, about 30% seen once. V was trimmed by 6 bases and J by 0 bases, leaving 17 bases between them. CDR3 length: 16 residues. The germline CDR1 and CDR2 sequences are SGHTA and FQGNSA. This clonotype has ten or more counts. Its antigen is not identified. Specimen: blood. The V call is TRBV7-2, the J call TRBJ1-2, with no clear D. The receptor's source is an elderly woman in good health. Here the CDR3 DNA reads TGTGCCAGCAGAGACCTTCAACACGGCACTAACTATGGCTACACCTTC. It is translated as CASRDLQHGTNYGYTF.